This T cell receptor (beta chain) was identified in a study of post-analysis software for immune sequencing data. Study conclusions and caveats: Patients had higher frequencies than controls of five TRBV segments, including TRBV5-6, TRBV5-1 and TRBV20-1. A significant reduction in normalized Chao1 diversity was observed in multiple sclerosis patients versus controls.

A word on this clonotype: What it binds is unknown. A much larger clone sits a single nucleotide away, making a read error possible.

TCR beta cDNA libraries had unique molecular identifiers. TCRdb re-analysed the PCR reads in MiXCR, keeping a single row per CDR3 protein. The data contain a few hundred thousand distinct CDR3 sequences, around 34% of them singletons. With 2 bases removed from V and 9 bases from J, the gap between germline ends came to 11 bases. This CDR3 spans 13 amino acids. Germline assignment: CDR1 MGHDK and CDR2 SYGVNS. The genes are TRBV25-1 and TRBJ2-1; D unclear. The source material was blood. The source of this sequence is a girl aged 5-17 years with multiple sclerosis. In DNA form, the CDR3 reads TGTGCCAGCAGTGAACCCCGGGTCAGTGAGCAGTTCTTC. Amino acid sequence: CASSEPRVSEQFF.